The 22 T cell receptor beta chains listed next were all sequenced from one sample in a study of identifying expanded T cells in peripheral blood. Repertoires were generated with immunoSEQ multiplex PCR, while TCRdb's copy carries only in-frame clones and drops some. The data contain approximately 97,000 clones, more than 70% of them seen just once; the ten biggest clones take up 13% to 15%. Sequenced: blood. These receptors were obtained from a person between 18 and 75 years old in good health.

V and J are TRBV9 and TRBJ1-4; TRBD1 aligns across 8 bases. Per germline, CDR1 SGDLS and CDR2 YYNGEE. The CDR3 has 14 residues. Trimming at V came to 3 bases and at J to 8 bases, leaving 6 bases not matched to a gene. In DNA, the CDR3 is TGTGCCAGCAGCGGGACAGGGAGGGGCGAAAAACTGTTTTTT. Translated: CASSGTGRGEKLFF.

CDR3 DNA: TGTGCCAGCAGTTTTCAGTGGAACTACGAGCAGTACTTC. Encoded protein: CASSFQWNYEQYF. This sequence joins TRBV27 and TRBJ2-7; no reliable D call. CDR1 is MNHEY, CDR2 SMNVEV, per germline (reference sequence). The CDR3 has 13 residues. V was clipped by 3 bases and J by 3 bases, with 9 bases between them.

The chain has TRBV10-3 and TRBJ2-1; 11 bases align to TRBD2. This CDR3 spans 15 amino acids. Trimming cost V 7 bases and J 4 bases; bases outside gene matches: 6. Germline values: CDR1 ENHRY, CDR2 SYGVKD. DNA for the CDR3: TGTGCCATCACAACTAGCGGGGGTGAATACAATGAGCAGTTCTTC. Translating it yields CAITTSGGEYNEQFF.

This sequence joins TRBV7-9 and TRBJ1-4; TRBD1 aligns across 9 bases. V gave up 6 bases and J gave up 13 bases; unmatched junction bases: 15. The V gene's germline CDR1 is SEHNR and CDR2 FQNEAQ (reference sequence). This CDR3 has 15 residues. For the CDR3, the DNA is TGTGCCAGCAGTTCATCCGGGGACAGGGTCCTTAGACTGTTTTTT. Its translation is CASSSSGDRVLRLFF.

The J gene is TRBJ1-4, the V gene TRBV5-6; D remains ambiguous. Germline assignment: CDR1 SGHDT and CDR2 YYEEEE. V was shortened by 8 bases and J by 4 bases, with 6 bases between the two germline ends. CDR3 length: 11 amino acids. CDR3 protein: CASQLNEKLFF. CDR3 nucleotide sequence: TGTGCCAGTCAGCTTAATGAAAAACTGTTTTTT.

J is TRBJ2-1 and V is TRBV11-3; D may be TRBD2 (6 bases). This CDR3 has 15 amino acids. Trimming stripped 6 bases from V and 2 bases from J, with 14 bases between. CDR1 and CDR2 (germline): SGHNT, YENEEA. CDR3 loop: CASSTRTTAYNEQFF. The CDR3 DNA is TGTGCCAGCAGTACGCGGACTACCGCCTACAATGAGCAGTTCTTC.

The chain employs TRBV5-7 and TRBJ2-3; unclear D gene. TRBV5-7 belongs to the ORF category, with a function that is uncertain. The V end lost 1 base, the J end lost 0 bases, and 18 bases lay between the germline ends. The CDR3 totals 18 residues. This CDR3 reads CASSLIGSLRTSTDTQYF. The DNA of the CDR3 is TGTGCCAGCAGCTTGATTGGTTCCCTACGCACTAGCACAGATACGCAGTATTTT.

This clone appeared a single time. The V gene is TRBV6-4, the J gene TRBJ2-3; 10 nucleotides line up with TRBD2. This CDR3 has 16 residues. The V gene's germline CDR1 is MRHNA and CDR2 SNTAGT. V lost 3 bases and J lost 6; bases outside the gene matches: 9. CDR3 bases: TGTGCCAGCAGTGAACGGAGCGGGGGGGCCATGGATACGCAGTATTTT. Translating gives CASSERSGGAMDTQYF.

The rearrangement joins TRBV5-3 to TRBJ2-2; D is undetermined. TRBV5-3 is sorted into the ORF group, with uncertain function. V lost 1 base, J lost 7 bases, and 8 bases lay in between. This CDR3 has 13 amino acids. The CDR3 region is CARSLIVLGELFF. CDR3 nucleotide sequence: TGTGCCAGAAGCTTGATTGTTCTCGGGGAGCTGTTTTTT.

This clone came up once. The chain links TRBV6-1 to TRBJ1-6, with D perhaps TRBD1 (5 bases). Trimming cost V 4 bases and J 7 bases, with 11 bases left between them. Germline V lookup: CDR1 MNHNS, CDR2 SASEGT. This CDR3 has 14 residues. The CDR3 here is CASSVQGNNSPLHF. The CDR3 DNA follows: TGTGCCAGCAGTGTGCAGGGAAACAATTCACCCCTCCACTTT.

The V call is TRBV15, the J call TRBJ2-7; 8 bases are shared with TRBD1. Germline CDR1 is LNHNV and CDR2 is YYDKDF (reference sequence). The CDR3 extends over 16 amino acids. V lost 7 bases, J lost 2 bases, and 13 bases stayed unmatched. For the CDR3, the DNA is TGTGCCACCACTTCGTGGACAGGGAATGGCCCCTACGAGCAGTACTTC. As protein: CATTSWTGNGPYEQYF.

The gene calls are TRBV28 and TRBJ2-1; 7 positions match TRBD2. Germline V gene lookup returns CDR1 MDHEN and CDR2 SYDVKM. The CDR3 runs 14 residues. V was clipped by 4 bases and J by 6 bases; unmatched bases: 6. CDR3 nucleotide sequence: TGTGCCAGCAGTTCCCAGCGGGATCCCAATGAGCAGTTCTTC. This encodes CASSSQRDPNEQFF.

In nucleotides, the CDR3 is TGTGCCAGCAGCCCAAGGACTAGAGGAGCTAGCACAGATACGCAGTATTTT. This sequence encodes CASSPRTRGASTDTQYF. The chain couples TRBV7-9 to TRBJ2-3; 7 bases are a match to TRBD2. V lost 5 bases, J lost 0 bases, and 11 bases stayed unmatched. This CDR3 contains 17 residues. Germline CDR1 SEHNR, CDR2 FQNEAQ (reference sequence).

The chain joins TRBV28 to TRBJ1-2, with a weak D call TRBD1 (5 bases). This CDR3 has 13 amino acids. V was pared by 8 bases and J by 3 bases, with 13 bases between. Germline lookup yields CDR1 MDHEN and CDR2 SYDVKM. CDR3 loop: CASWRSGDYGYTF. The CDR3 DNA reads TGTGCCAGCTGGCGTTCGGGGGACTATGGCTACACCTTC.

V and J are TRBV2 and TRBJ1-1, with unresolved D. There are 13 residues in the CDR3. Germline lookup yields CDR1 SNHLY and CDR2 FYNNEI. V was pared by 6 bases and J by 4 bases, with 12 bases between. The CDR3 is CASRVGRSTEAFF. As DNA, the CDR3 is TGTGCCAGCAGGGTGGGGAGGAGCACTGAAGCTTTCTTT.

A word on this clone: Other DNA sequences within the sample encode an identical CDR3. CDR3 nucleotides: TGTGCCAGCAGCTCTGGACAGGGGCCTCGGCGCTCTTACGAGCAGTACTTC. This codes for CASSSGQGPRRSYEQYF. This chain connects TRBV7-3 to TRBJ2-7, with 9 positions matching TRBD1. Germline CDR1 reads SGHTA; CDR2 reads FQGTGA. This CDR3 is built from 17 residues. J gave up 4 bases and V 4 bases, and 14 bases lay outside the gene matches.

The genes are TRBV4-2 and TRBJ1-6; tentative D call: TRBD1 (5 bases). This CDR3 has 16 amino acids. V lost 5 bases, J lost 4 bases, and 15 bases lay in between. The germline V gene has CDR1 LGHNA and CDR2 YNFKEQ. CDR3 in amino acids: CASSARDGAYNSPLHF. As DNA, the CDR3 is TGTGCCAGCAGCGCCCGGGACGGCGCTTATAATTCACCCCTCCACTTT.

This clone was detected once. This chain links TRBV7-2 with TRBJ1-1, with D possibly being TRBD1 (6 bases). V gave up 5 bases and J gave up 3 bases, with 16 bases separating them. CDR3 size: 15 residues. The germline CDR1 and CDR2 sequences are SGHTA and FQGNSA. CDR3 in amino acids: CASSPGGGADTEAFF. The DNA of the CDR3 is TGTGCCAGCAGCCCCGGCGGGGGGGCGGACACTGAAGCTTTCTTT.

The chain recombines TRBV29-1 with TRBJ2-7; 8 bases fit TRBD1. Germline CDR1 SQVTM, CDR2 ANQGSEA. The CDR3 is 13 amino acids. J was trimmed by 3 bases and V by 0 bases; bases with no gene match: 1. CDR3 protein: CSVEETGVYEQYF. DNA for the CDR3: TGCAGCGTTGAAGAGACAGGGGTCTACGAGCAGTACTTC.

The chain is built from TRBV28 and TRBJ1-5; D gene unclear. The V gene's germline CDR1 is MDHEN and CDR2 SYDVKM. With 2 bases removed from V and 9 bases from J, the gap between germline ends came to 8 bases. The CDR3 runs 12 residues. This CDR3 reads CASSLVRMPQHF. For the CDR3, the DNA is TGTGCCAGCAGTTTAGTAAGGATGCCCCAGCATTTT.

The rearrangement joins TRBV12-1 to TRBJ2-2; the DNA was not compared with TRBD1, the D call given in the table. TRBV12-1 is a recognized pseudogene. The CDR3 covers 17 residues. CDR3 DNA sequence: TGTGCCAGCAGCTTTCAGTTCGGGACAGGGGGCTGCGGGGAGCTGTTTTTT. Translation: CASSFQFGTGGCGELFF.

This clone has more than one count but fewer than ten. The chain uses TRBV7-9 and TRBJ2-7, with 8 nucleotides matching TRBD2. Germline values: CDR1 SEHNR, CDR2 FQNEAQ (reference sequence). Trimming removed 5 bases from V and 7 bases from J; junction bases left unmatched: 10. This CDR3 contains 14 residues. This CDR3 is CASSHSGGAGEQYF. DNA of the CDR3: TGTGCCAGCAGCCACTCCGGGGGGGCGGGTGAGCAGTACTTC.